One and the same sample provided the 5 T cell receptor beta chains below, sequenced in a study of technical replicates of blood from a few donors. The repertoire was sequenced with immunoSEQ multiplex PCR; TCRdb's copy has only in-frame clones and lacks some. There are 76,000 or so clones in the sample; 80% to 90% occur only once, and roughly 4.4% lies in the top ten. The sample was PBMCs. These receptor sequences come from a human donor in good health. Some clones in this sample may be carry-over from other donors' samples.

CDR3 DNA: TGTGCCAGCAGCGTAGAACCAGGTGGAAACTATGGCTACACCTTC. Amino acid sequence: CASSVEPGGNYGYTF. The chain has TRBV9 and TRBJ1-2; the D is unclear. V lost 0 bases and J 2 bases, leaving 11 bases between the germline ends. CDR1 is SGDLS, CDR2 YYNGEE, per germline. The CDR3 is 15 amino acids.

The chain combines TRBV7-2 with TRBJ1-3; TRBD1 aligns across 8 bases. CDR3 size: 14 residues. Germline loops: CDR1 SGHTA, CDR2 FQGNSA. The V segment lost 5 bases and the J segment 4 bases; nucleotides outside the gene matches: 4. The CDR3 DNA sequence: TGTGCCAGCAGCCCACAGGGGGACGGAAACACCATATATTTT. Its protein is CASSPQGDGNTIYF.

The chain links TRBV5-1 to TRBJ2-2; TRBD2 agrees at 10 bases. From germline, CDR1 is SGHRS and CDR2 YFSETQ. The CDR3 totals 17 residues. V shed 5 bases and J 0 bases; nucleotides not matched to a gene: 7. The CDR3 nucleotides are TGCGCCAGCAGTTACTCACTAGCGGGGACGAACACCGGGGAGCTGTTTTTT. Translated, it gives CASSYSLAGTNTGELFF.

This rearrangement joins TRBV5-4 to TRBJ2-7, with D maybe TRBD1 (5 bases). CDR1 is SGHNT, CDR2 YYREEE, per germline (reference sequence). V was pared by 4 bases and J by 3 bases, with 14 bases between. There are 14 residues in the CDR3. CDR3 loop: CASSPLPGHYEQYF. As DNA, the CDR3 is TGTGCCAGCAGCCCGCTGCCAGGACACTACGAGCAGTACTTC.

The V call is TRBV4-3, the J call TRBJ1-1, with a weak D call TRBD1 (6 bases). V lost 1 base to trimming and J lost 4 bases, with 22 bases between them. The CDR3 spans 18 residues. In germline, CDR1 is LGHNA, CDR2 YSLEER. The CDR3 DNA sequence: TGCGCCAGCAGCCAAGGGGGGCAGGGTGGGGTGGGGACCACTGAAGCTTTCTTT. As protein: CASSQGGQGGVGTTEAFF.